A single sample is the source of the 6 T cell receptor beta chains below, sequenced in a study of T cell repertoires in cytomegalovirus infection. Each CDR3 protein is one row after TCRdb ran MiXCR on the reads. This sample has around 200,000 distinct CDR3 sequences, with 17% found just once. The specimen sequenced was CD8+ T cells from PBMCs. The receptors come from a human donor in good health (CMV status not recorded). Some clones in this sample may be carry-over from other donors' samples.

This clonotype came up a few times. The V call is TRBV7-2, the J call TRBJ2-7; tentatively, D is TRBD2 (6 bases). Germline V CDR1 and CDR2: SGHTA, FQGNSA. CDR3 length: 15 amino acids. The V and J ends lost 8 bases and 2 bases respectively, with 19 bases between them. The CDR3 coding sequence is TGTGCCAGCTCTCCTTACGGTGCGGGAACCTACGAGCAGTACTTC. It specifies CASSPYGAGTYEQYF.

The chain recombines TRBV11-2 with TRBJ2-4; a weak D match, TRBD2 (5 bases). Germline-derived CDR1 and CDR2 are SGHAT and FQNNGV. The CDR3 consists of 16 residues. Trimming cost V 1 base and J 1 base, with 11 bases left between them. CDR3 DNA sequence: TGTGCCAGCAGCTTAGGGTTCCGGGGTGCCAAAAACATTCAGTACTTC. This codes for CASSLGFRGAKNIQYF. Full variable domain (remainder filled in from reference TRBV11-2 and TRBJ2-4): EAGVAQSPRYKIIEKRQSVAFWCNPISGHATLYWYQQILGQGPKLLIQFQNNGVVDDSQLPKDRFSAERLKGVDSTLKIQPAKLEDSAVYLCASSLGFRGAKNIQYFGAGTRLSVL.

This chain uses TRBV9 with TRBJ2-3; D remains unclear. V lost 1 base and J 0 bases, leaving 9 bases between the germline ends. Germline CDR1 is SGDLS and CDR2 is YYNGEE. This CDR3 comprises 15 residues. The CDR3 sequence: CASSVNRASTDTQYF. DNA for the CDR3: TGTGCCAGCAGCGTAAACCGAGCTAGCACAGATACGCAGTATTTT.

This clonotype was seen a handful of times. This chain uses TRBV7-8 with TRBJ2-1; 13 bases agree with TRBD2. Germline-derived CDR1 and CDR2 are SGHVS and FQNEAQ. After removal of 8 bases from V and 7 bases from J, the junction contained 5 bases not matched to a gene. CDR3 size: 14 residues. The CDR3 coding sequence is TGTGCCAGCCGCGGACTAGCGGGGGATAATGAGCAGTTCTTC. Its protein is CASRGLAGDNEQFF.

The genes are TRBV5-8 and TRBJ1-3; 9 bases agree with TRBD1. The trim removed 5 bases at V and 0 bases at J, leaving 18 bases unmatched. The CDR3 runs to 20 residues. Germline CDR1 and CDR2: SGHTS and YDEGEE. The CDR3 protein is CASRIQGDRDLFISGNTIYF. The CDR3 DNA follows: TGTGCCAGCAGGATTCAGGGGGACAGGGACCTATTTATCTCTGGAAACACCATATATTTT.

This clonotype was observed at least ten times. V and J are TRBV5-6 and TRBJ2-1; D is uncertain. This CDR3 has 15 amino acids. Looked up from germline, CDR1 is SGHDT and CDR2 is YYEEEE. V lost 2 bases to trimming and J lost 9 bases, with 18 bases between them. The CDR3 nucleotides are TGTGCCAGCAGCTTTACTGATCTCACCAATCCTGAGCAGTTCTTC. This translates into CASSFTDLTNPEQFF.